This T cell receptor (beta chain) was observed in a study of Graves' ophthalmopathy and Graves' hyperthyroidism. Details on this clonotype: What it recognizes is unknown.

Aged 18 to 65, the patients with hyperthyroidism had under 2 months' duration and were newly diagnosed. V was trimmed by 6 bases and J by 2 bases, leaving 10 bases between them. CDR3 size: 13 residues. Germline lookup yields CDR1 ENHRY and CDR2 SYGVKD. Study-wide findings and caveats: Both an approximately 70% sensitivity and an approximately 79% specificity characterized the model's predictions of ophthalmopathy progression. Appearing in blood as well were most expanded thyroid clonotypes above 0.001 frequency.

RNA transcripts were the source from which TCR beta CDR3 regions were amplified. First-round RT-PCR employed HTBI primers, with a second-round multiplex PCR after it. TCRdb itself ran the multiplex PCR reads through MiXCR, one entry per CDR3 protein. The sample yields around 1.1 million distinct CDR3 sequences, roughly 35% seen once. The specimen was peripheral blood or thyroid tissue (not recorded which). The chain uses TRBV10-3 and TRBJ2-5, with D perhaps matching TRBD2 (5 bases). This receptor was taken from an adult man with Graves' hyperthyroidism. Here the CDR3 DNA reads TGTGCCATCAGGGGAGCGCAACAAGAGACCCAGTACTTC. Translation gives CAIRGAQQETQYF.